This is a list of T cell receptor beta chains from one sample in a study of T cells in pancreatic ductal adenocarcinoma. TCRdb keeps only in-frame clones here, not all; method: immunoSEQ multiplex PCR. This table has roughly 100,000 clones, 90% to 95% appearing once. Material: PBMCs. The receptors originated from a human donor with pancreatic ductal adenocarcinoma. Both conserved end residues are part of each CDR3. A D gene is named only where the DNA matches it firmly. A clone size is listed for some rows: how often the clone was seen (once, few, many), or a class if it is expanded.

clone size,D gene,V gene,J gene,CDR3 DNA,CDR3 protein
-,TRBD2,TRBV7-9,TRBJ2-3,TGTGCCAGCAGCCCCCTTGGCGGGAGAGGCACAGATACGCAGTATTTT,CASSPLGGRGTDTQYF
once,-,TRBV29-1,TRBJ2-2,TGCAGCGTCTCCGCCCCTGGCGGCACCGGGGAGCTGTTTTTT,CSVSAPGGTGELFF
few,TRBD2,TRBV6-1,TRBJ2-7,TGTGCCAGCAGCCTGACTAGCGGGAGTGCTTACGAGCAGTACTTC,CASSLTSGSAYEQYF
-,TRBD1,TRBV9,TRBJ2-7,TGTGCCAGCAGCAGCTCCGGGACAGGGGATAGTGAGCAGTACTTC,CASSSSGTGDSEQYF
-,TRBD1,TRBV7-8,TRBJ1-4,TGTGCCAGCAGCTTTGGACAGGTTAATGAAAAACTGTTTTTT,CASSFGQVNEKLFF
-,TRBD2,TRBV7-6,TRBJ2-7,TGTGCCAGCAGCCCACGACTAGCGGGAGGGAACGAGCAGTACTTC,CASSPRLAGGNEQYF
-,-,TRBV5-1,TRBJ2-5,TGCGCCAGCTTTGACTTCCAAGAGACCCAGTACTTC,CASFDFQETQYF
-,TRBD2,TRBV5-1,TRBJ2-1,TGCGCCAGCAGCTTGTTCTCTAGCGGGGCAAATGAGCAGTTCTTC,CASSLFSSGANEQFF
-,TRBD1,TRBV7-9,TRBJ2-7,TGTGCCAGCAGCTTAGGAGGACAGGGGAAGAACTACGAGCAGTACTTC,CASSLGGQGKNYEQYF
-,-,TRBV28,TRBJ2-7,TGTGCCACCCAAAAGGGGATGAGAGAGCAGTACTTC,CATQKGMREQYF
-,-,TRBV7-7,TRBJ2-7,TGTGCTAGCAGCTTAGAGACAGGTTTCTCCTACGAGCAGTACTTC,CASSLETGFSYEQYF
once,TRBD2,TRBV18,TRBJ2-7,TGTGCCAGCTCCGTCGGGACTATTTACGAGCAGTACTTC,CASSVGTIYEQYF
-,TRBD1,TRBV2,TRBJ1-2,TGTGCCAGCACCAAACAATCCGGGACAGGCTATGGCTACACCTTC,CASTKQSGTGYGYTF
-,TRBD1,TRBV7-9,TRBJ1-4,TGTGCCAGCAGCCGGGACAGGGGAGGGTTTAATGAAAAACTGTTTTTT,CASSRDRGGFNEKLFF
-,-,TRBV7-2,TRBJ1-5,TGTGCCAGCAGCTTGGTACAGGGTAACAATCAGCCCCAGCATTTT,CASSLVQGNNQPQHF
-,TRBD2,TRBV7-3,TRBJ2-1,TGTGCCAGCAGCCCCGGGGGGGTTCCCGATGAGCAGTTCTTC,CASSPGGVPDEQFF
-,TRBD1,TRBV6-1,TRBJ2-1,TGTGCCAGCAGAACAGGGGCCTTATACAATGAGCAGTTCTTC,CASRTGALYNEQFF
-,TRBD2,TRBV25-1,TRBJ2-5,TGTGCCAGCAGCGACTTGGCGGGAGGAGAGACCCAGTACTTC,CASSDLAGGETQYF
-,-,TRBV5-4,TRBJ2-7,TGTGCCAGCAGCTTGTCCATAGCGGCCAGCTCCTACGAGCAGTACTTC,CASSLSIAASSYEQYF
-,TRBD2,TRBV7-9,TRBJ2-3,TGTGCCAGCAGCTTGGCTGGACTAGCGAATACGCAGTATTTT,CASSLAGLANTQYF
-,TRBD2,TRBV7-7,TRBJ2-7,TGTGCGCTAGCTAGCGGCGAGGGATCCTACGAGCAGTACTTC,CALASGEGSYEQYF
-,-,TRBV5-1,TRBJ2-5,TGCGCCAGCAGCTTGGAACAGTTCCAAGAGACCCAGTACTTC,CASSLEQFQETQYF
-,-,TRBV7-9,TRBJ2-7,TGTGCCAGCAGCTCGAGCTCCTACGAGCAGTACTTC,CASSSSSYEQYF
once,TRBD1,TRBV7-2,TRBJ2-7,TGTGCCAGCAGCCCGGACAGGGGCTTCTACGAGCAGTACTTC,CASSPDRGFYEQYF
-,TRBD1,TRBV30,TRBJ2-2,TGTGCGGGGACCTCCCTCCGGGACAGAGTTCCCGGGGAGCTGTTTTTT,CAGTSLRDRVPGELFF
-,TRBD1,TRBV7-2,TRBJ1-2,TGTGCCAGCAGCTTTGGGACAGGGCTTGGCTACACCTTC,CASSFGTGLGYTF
-,-,TRBV30,TRBJ1-3,TGTGCCTGGAGCCTCGGGTTCTCTGGAAACACCATATATTTT,CAWSLGFSGNTIYF
-,-,TRBV19,TRBJ2-6,TGTGCCACGACTAGGAGTTTCGGGGCCAACGTCCTGACTTTC,CATTRSFGANVLTF
-,-,TRBV6-5,TRBJ2-3,TGTGCCAGCAGTTACGCGGAGGAGGGTACGCAGTATTTT,CASSYAEEGTQYF
-,TRBD1,TRBV28,TRBJ1-2,TGTGCCACCTCCCCGGGACAGGGGGGTTATGGCTACACCTTC,CATSPGQGGYGYTF
-,TRBD1,TRBV19,TRBJ1-2,TGTGCCAGTAGGGGACAGGGCGAAAACTATGGCTACACCTTC,CASRGQGENYGYTF
-,-,TRBV30,TRBJ2-5,TGTGCCTGGGGCCAGCTTGGCGGCGAGACCCAGTACTTC,CAWGQLGGETQYF